The rows below give T cell receptor beta chains drawn from one sample of a study of cytomegalovirus exposure and HLA in healthy donors. Sequencing used immunoSEQ multiplex PCR; TCRdb keeps in-frame clones, though not all of them. The sample contains approximately 140,000 clones, approximately 71% of which appear only once. The sample taken for sequencing was PBMCs. The receptors stem from a woman aged 55-69 years in good health and CMV-seronegative. The CDR3 runs from the conserved cysteine through the conserved F or W. D genes are given only for firm matches. Expanded clones get a size class; other rows say once, few or many, or leave the size out.

CDR3 length: 16
V gene: TRBV2
J gene: TRBJ1-5
clone size: -
D gene: TRBD1
CDR3 DNA: TGTGCCAGCAGTGCAAATACAGGGGGAGGCAATCAGCCCCAGCATTTT
CDR3 protein: CASSANTGGGNQPQHF

CDR3 length: 15
V gene: TRBV5-1
J gene: TRBJ1-4
clone size: few
D gene: TRBD1
CDR3 DNA: TGCGCCAGCAGCTTGGGGGACAGACGTAATGAAAAACTGTTTTTT
CDR3 protein: CASSLGDRRNEKLFF

CDR3 length: 14
V gene: TRBV2
J gene: TRBJ2-5
clone size: -
D gene: -
CDR3 DNA: TGTGCCAGCAGTCCCAGGGGCGGGCAAGAGACCCAGTACTTC
CDR3 protein: CASSPRGGQETQYF

CDR3 length: 15
V gene: TRBV5-4
J gene: TRBJ2-4
clone size: once
D gene: TRBD1
CDR3 DNA: TGTGCCAGCAGCTCCAGACAGGGGGTTGGTAACATTCAGTACTTC
CDR3 protein: CASSSRQGVGNIQYF

CDR3 length: 19
V gene: TRBV9
J gene: TRBJ1-3
clone size: -
D gene: -
CDR3 DNA: TGTGCCAGCAGCGTAGCTCCGAGTTATCAGGGGCGCTCTGGAAACACCATATATTTT
CDR3 protein: CASSVAPSYQGRSGNTIYF

CDR3 length: 13
V gene: TRBV6-4
J gene: TRBJ2-1
clone size: -
D gene: TRBD1
CDR3 DNA: TGTGCCAGCAGACAGACAGGGGACAATGAGCAGTTCTTC
CDR3 protein: CASRQTGDNEQFF

CDR3 length: 13
V gene: TRBV5-1
J gene: TRBJ1-6
clone size: -
D gene: -
CDR3 DNA: TGCGCCAGCACCCTGGGGAGCGATTCACCCCTCCACTTT
CDR3 protein: CASTLGSDSPLHF

CDR3 length: 11
V gene: TRBV6-5
J gene: TRBJ1-2
clone size: -
D gene: -
CDR3 DNA: TGTGCCAGCAGTACAACAGACGGCTACACCTTC
CDR3 protein: CASSTTDGYTF

CDR3 length: 14
V gene: TRBV15
J gene: TRBJ2-7
clone size: -
D gene: -
CDR3 DNA: TGTGCCACCAGCAGAGAGGGAAAGGGGGACGAGCAGTACTTC
CDR3 protein: CATSREGKGDEQYF

CDR3 length: 14
V gene: TRBV2
J gene: TRBJ2-1
clone size: -
D gene: -
CDR3 DNA: TGTGCCAGCAGTGTAAGGGGGAAAAACAATGAGCAGTTCTTC
CDR3 protein: CASSVRGKNNEQFF

CDR3 length: 16
V gene: TRBV4-1
J gene: TRBJ1-3
clone size: -
D gene: -
CDR3 DNA: TGCGCCAGCAGCCAAGCCCAGGGGTTGTCTGGAAACACCATATATTTT
CDR3 protein: CASSQAQGLSGNTIYF

CDR3 length: 16
V gene: TRBV7-8
J gene: TRBJ1-5
clone size: once
D gene: TRBD1
CDR3 DNA: TGTGCCAGCAGCTTATCCCTACAGGGGCGCAATCAGCCCCAGCATTTT
CDR3 protein: CASSLSLQGRNQPQHF

CDR3 length: 12
V gene: TRBV10-2
J gene: TRBJ2-2
clone size: once
D gene: -
CDR3 DNA: TGCGCCGGAGGTCGGGGGACCGGGGAGCTGTTTTTT
CDR3 protein: CAGGRGTGELFF

CDR3 length: 12
V gene: TRBV28
J gene: TRBJ1-3
clone size: -
D gene: -
CDR3 DNA: TGTGCCAGCAGTTCGCCAGGGAACACCATATATTTT
CDR3 protein: CASSSPGNTIYF

CDR3 length: 14
V gene: TRBV11-3
J gene: TRBJ2-7
clone size: -
D gene: -
CDR3 DNA: TGTGCCAGCAGCTCGGGACTCCAGAGGGGTGAGCAGTACTTC
CDR3 protein: CASSSGLQRGEQYF

CDR3 length: 14
V gene: TRBV10-3
J gene: TRBJ1-1
clone size: -
D gene: -
CDR3 DNA: TGTGCCATCAGGGGAGAACAGGGCGGCACTGAAGCTTTCTTT
CDR3 protein: CAIRGEQGGTEAFF

CDR3 length: 15
V gene: TRBV28
J gene: TRBJ2-5
clone size: few
D gene: TRBD1
CDR3 DNA: TGTGCCAGCAGTAATACAGGGGGAGAGTCTGAGACCCAGTACTTC
CDR3 protein: CASSNTGGESETQYF

CDR3 length: 15
V gene: TRBV10-3
J gene: TRBJ1-4
clone size: once
D gene: -
CDR3 DNA: TGTGCCATCAGTCCATCAGGGGCGGCTAATGAAAAACTGTTTTTT
CDR3 protein: CAISPSGAANEKLFF

CDR3 length: 14
V gene: TRBV19
J gene: TRBJ1-2
clone size: -
D gene: TRBD1
CDR3 DNA: TGTGCCAGTAGTATAAGAGGACAGGGGTATGGCTACACCTTC
CDR3 protein: CASSIRGQGYGYTF

CDR3 length: 13
V gene: TRBV18
J gene: TRBJ1-6
clone size: few
D gene: -
CDR3 DNA: TGTGCCAGCTCACTTCACAGGAATTCACCCCTCCACTTT
CDR3 protein: CASSLHRNSPLHF

CDR3 length: 13
V gene: TRBV6-4
J gene: TRBJ2-1
clone size: few
D gene: -
CDR3 DNA: TGTGCCAGCAGTGCGAGCTCCTACAATGAGCAGTTCTTC
CDR3 protein: CASSASSYNEQFF

CDR3 length: 15
V gene: TRBV28
J gene: TRBJ2-1
clone size: -
D gene: -
CDR3 DNA: TGTGCCAGCAGTTTAGCCGGGAGCTCCTACAATGAGCAGTTCTTC
CDR3 protein: CASSLAGSSYNEQFF

CDR3 length: 16
V gene: TRBV27
J gene: TRBJ1-6
clone size: -
D gene: -
CDR3 DNA: TGTGCCAGCAGGATAACTTCGACACGGTATAATTCACCCCTCCACTTT
CDR3 protein: CASRITSTRYNSPLHF

CDR3 length: 13
V gene: TRBV11-3
J gene: TRBJ2-7
clone size: once
D gene: -
CDR3 DNA: TGTGCCAGCAGCCCGCGGGGATTCTACGAGCAGTACTTC
CDR3 protein: CASSPRGFYEQYF

CDR3 length: 17
V gene: TRBV7-9
J gene: TRBJ2-4
clone size: -
D gene: TRBD1
CDR3 DNA: TGTGCCAGCAGCCCTGGGACAGGGGGCGCCGCCAAAAACATTCAGTACTTC
CDR3 protein: CASSPGTGGAAKNIQYF

CDR3 length: 15
V gene: TRBV7-5
J gene: TRBJ1-4
clone size: few
D gene: -
CDR3 DNA: TGTGCCAGAAGCAAAATCAGGGCTTTAAGGGAAAAACTGTTTTTT
CDR3 protein: CARSKIRALREKLFF

CDR3 length: 14
V gene: TRBV6-1
J gene: TRBJ1-6
clone size: few
D gene: -
CDR3 DNA: TGTGCCAGCAGGTCGGACAGTGATAATTCACCCCTCCACTTT
CDR3 protein: CASRSDSDNSPLHF

CDR3 length: 14
V gene: TRBV2
J gene: TRBJ2-7
clone size: -
D gene: TRBD1
CDR3 DNA: TGTGCCAGCAGTGAAGGGGACAGACCCTACGAGCAGTACTTC
CDR3 protein: CASSEGDRPYEQYF

CDR3 length: 17
V gene: TRBV11-3
J gene: TRBJ2-1
clone size: -
D gene: -
CDR3 DNA: TGTGCCAGCAGCCAGAGGGGTGAGGGGGGGAAATACAATGAGCAGTTCTTC
CDR3 protein: CASSQRGEGGKYNEQFF

CDR3 length: 15
V gene: TRBV4-1
J gene: TRBJ2-1
clone size: -
D gene: TRBD2
CDR3 DNA: TGCGCCAGCAGCCTAGGGACTAGCGGGAGCTATGAGCAGTTCTTC
CDR3 protein: CASSLGTSGSYEQFF

CDR3 length: 12
V gene: TRBV2
J gene: TRBJ2-3
clone size: -
D gene: -
CDR3 DNA: TGTGCCAGCAGTCTCGACAGGCCACCGCAGTATTTT
CDR3 protein: CASSLDRPPQYF

CDR3 length: 14
V gene: TRBV4-2
J gene: TRBJ2-5
clone size: few
D gene: -
CDR3 DNA: TGTGCCAGCAGCCAAGTGCAGGCACAAGAGACCCAGTACTTC
CDR3 protein: CASSQVQAQETQYF

CDR3 length: 16
V gene: TRBV6-5
J gene: TRBJ2-1
clone size: -
D gene: TRBD2
CDR3 DNA: TGTGCCAGCAGTTACTGGGATAGCGGGAGTAACAATGAGCAGTTCTTC
CDR3 protein: CASSYWDSGSNNEQFF

CDR3 length: 13
V gene: TRBV29-1
J gene: TRBJ1-3
clone size: -
D gene: -
CDR3 DNA: TGCAGCGGCCGACAGAATTCTGGAAACACCATATATTTT
CDR3 protein: CSGRQNSGNTIYF

CDR3 length: 13
V gene: TRBV14
J gene: TRBJ2-7
clone size: -
D gene: -
CDR3 DNA: TGTGCCAACAGCCGAGGACAGACCTACGAGCAGTACTTC
CDR3 protein: CANSRGQTYEQYF

CDR3 length: 15
V gene: TRBV7-2
J gene: TRBJ2-3
clone size: -
D gene: TRBD2
CDR3 DNA: TGTGCCAGCAGCCCCGGGGGGGGACTAGCGGATACGCAGTATTTT
CDR3 protein: CASSPGGGLADTQYF

CDR3 length: 15
V gene: TRBV4-2
J gene: TRBJ2-7
clone size: -
D gene: TRBD1
CDR3 DNA: TGTGCCAGCAGCCAAGAGGGACAGGGCGTGGGGGAGCAGTACTTC
CDR3 protein: CASSQEGQGVGEQYF

CDR3 length: 17
V gene: TRBV5-5
J gene: TRBJ2-7
clone size: -
D gene: -
CDR3 DNA: TGTGCCAGCAGCCGGGGGGTTGGACAGGGATTAACCTACGAGCAGTACTTC
CDR3 protein: CASSRGVGQGLTYEQYF

CDR3 length: 17
V gene: TRBV28
J gene: TRBJ1-3
clone size: -
D gene: -
CDR3 DNA: TGTGCCAGCAGTTTGAGTTATTCGGGAAGCTCTGGAAACACCATATATTTT
CDR3 protein: CASSLSYSGSSGNTIYF

CDR3 length: 15
V gene: TRBV27
J gene: TRBJ2-7
clone size: -
D gene: TRBD2
CDR3 DNA: TGTGCCAGCAGTGACCTCGGGACTAGAGTGGGCGAGCAGTACTTC
CDR3 protein: CASSDLGTRVGEQYF